Sequencing of this T cell receptor beta chain was carried out in a study of blood T cells in healthy people across ages. Alongside a J-beta primer mix, a sample-barcoded 5' primer served in a second PCR lasting about 7 to 12 cycles. Each cDNA molecule was tagged by a template-switch adaptor with 12 random nucleotides. TCRdb fed the 5' RACE reads into MiXCR, producing one record per CDR3 protein. Of roughly 1,000,000 distinct CDR3 sequences listed, around 25% are singletons. Every donor gave approximately 10 milliliters of peripheral blood. In its sample, this clonotype was seen many times. The same sample was also studied in work on T cells of mothers and their children. From that report: Whether related or unrelated, pairs show similar shaping of TCR recombination output by thymic selection.

The receptor was isolated from a girl aged 2 to 9 in good health. The material sequenced was blood.

Here the CDR3 DNA reads TGTGCCAGCAGGAATGGGGGCTCCTACGAGCAGTACTTC. Its protein is CASRNGGSYEQYF. V usage is TRBV5-6 and J usage is TRBJ2-5, with D perhaps matching TRBD1 or TRBD2 (5 bases each). The end of the DNA fits TRBJ2-7 better, so the J call may be wrong. In germline, CDR1 is SGHDT, CDR2 YYEEEE. The CDR3 spans 13 residues.